This TCR beta chain is from a study of PD-L1 blockade in urothelial cancer. The wider study: At 3 weeks after treatment start (second dose) and again at 6 weeks, blood was analyzed. T cells were recovered from blood samples at a median of roughly 150,000.

Libraries were prepared by immunoSEQ multiplex PCR; TCRdb keeps only in-frame clonotypes and omits some of them. The repertoire has about 43,000 clones, around 81% of them found once; the top ten carry around 15%. Described time point: pretreatment peripheral blood. Looked up from germline, CDR1 is MGHRA and CDR2 is YSYEKL. This CDR3 is built from 19 residues. The V and J ends lost 5 bases and 2 bases, in that order; junction bases with no gene match: 13. This clonotype originated in a man in his sixties with urothelial cancer. The sequencing used PBMCs, collected around atezolizumab (anti-PD-L1) treatment. The V gene is TRBV4-1, the J gene TRBJ2-2; 11 nucleotides align to TRBD1. CDR3 in amino acids: CASSEVDQGTGGNTGELFF. For the CDR3, the DNA is TGCGCCAGCAGCGAAGTGGATCAGGGGACAGGGGGTAACACCGGGGAGCTGTTTTTT.